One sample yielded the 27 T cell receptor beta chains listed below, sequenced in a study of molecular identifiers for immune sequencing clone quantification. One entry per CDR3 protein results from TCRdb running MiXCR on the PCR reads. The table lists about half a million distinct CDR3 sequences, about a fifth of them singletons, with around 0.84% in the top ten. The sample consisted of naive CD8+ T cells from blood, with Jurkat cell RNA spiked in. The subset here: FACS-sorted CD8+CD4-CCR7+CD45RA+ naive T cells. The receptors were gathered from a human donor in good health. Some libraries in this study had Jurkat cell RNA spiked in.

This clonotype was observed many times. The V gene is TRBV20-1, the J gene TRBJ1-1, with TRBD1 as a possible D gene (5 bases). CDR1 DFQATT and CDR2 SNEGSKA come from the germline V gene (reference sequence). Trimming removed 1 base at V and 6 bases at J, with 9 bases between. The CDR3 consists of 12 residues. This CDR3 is CSARGSGAEAFF. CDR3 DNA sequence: TGCAGTGCTAGAGGGTCGGGGGCTGAAGCTTTCTTT.

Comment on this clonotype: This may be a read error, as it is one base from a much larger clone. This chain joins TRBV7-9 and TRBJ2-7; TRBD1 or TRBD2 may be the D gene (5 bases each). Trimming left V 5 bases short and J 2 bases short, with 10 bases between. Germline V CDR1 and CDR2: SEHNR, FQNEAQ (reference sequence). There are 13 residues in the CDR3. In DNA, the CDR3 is TGTGCCAGCAGCACGGGACGGACCTACGAGCAGTACTTC. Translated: CASSTGRTYEQYF.

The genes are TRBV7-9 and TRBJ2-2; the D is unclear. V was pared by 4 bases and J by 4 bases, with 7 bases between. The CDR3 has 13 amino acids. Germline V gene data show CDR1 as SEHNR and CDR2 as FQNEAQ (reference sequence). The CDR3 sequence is CASSSTGTGELFF. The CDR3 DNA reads TGTGCCAGCAGCTCCACGGGCACCGGGGAGCTGTTTTTT.

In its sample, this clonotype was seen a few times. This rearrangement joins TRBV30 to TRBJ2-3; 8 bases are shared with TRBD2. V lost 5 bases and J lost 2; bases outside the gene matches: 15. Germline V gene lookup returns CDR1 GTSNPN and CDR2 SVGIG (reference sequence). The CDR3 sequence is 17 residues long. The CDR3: CAWGIAGGHLFTDTQYF. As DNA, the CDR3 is TGTGCCTGGGGGATCGCGGGGGGTCATCTCTTCACAGATACGCAGTATTTT.

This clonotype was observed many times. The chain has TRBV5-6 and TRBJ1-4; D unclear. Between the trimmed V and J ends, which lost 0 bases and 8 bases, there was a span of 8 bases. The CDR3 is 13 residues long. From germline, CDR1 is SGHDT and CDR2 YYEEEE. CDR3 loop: CASSLGADEKLFF. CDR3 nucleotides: TGTGCCAGCAGCTTGGGGGCAGACGAAAAACTGTTTTTT.

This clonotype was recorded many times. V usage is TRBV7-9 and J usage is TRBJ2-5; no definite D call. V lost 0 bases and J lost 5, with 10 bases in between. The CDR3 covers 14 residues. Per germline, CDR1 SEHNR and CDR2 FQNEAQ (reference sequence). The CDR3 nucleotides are TGTGCCAGCAGCTTAGCTAGTGAAGATGAGACCCAGTACTTC. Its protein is CASSLASEDETQYF.

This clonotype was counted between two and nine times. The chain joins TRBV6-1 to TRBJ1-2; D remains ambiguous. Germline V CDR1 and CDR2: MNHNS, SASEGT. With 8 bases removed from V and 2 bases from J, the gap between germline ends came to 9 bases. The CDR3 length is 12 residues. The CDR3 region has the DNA TGTGCCAGCGAGGAGGAGAACTATGGCTACACCTTC. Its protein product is CASEEENYGYTF.

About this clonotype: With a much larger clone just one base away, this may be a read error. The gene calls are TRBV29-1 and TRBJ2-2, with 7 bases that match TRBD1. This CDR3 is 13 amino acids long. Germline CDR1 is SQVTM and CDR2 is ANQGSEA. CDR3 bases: TGCAGACAAGACAGGGCGAACACCGGGGAGCTGTTTTTT. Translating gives CRQDRANTGELFF.

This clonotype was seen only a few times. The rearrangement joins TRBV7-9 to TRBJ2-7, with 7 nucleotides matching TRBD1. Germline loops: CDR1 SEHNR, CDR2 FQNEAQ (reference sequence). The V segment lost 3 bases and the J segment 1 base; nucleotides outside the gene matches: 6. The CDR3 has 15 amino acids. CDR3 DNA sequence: TGTGCCAGCAGCTTGACAGGGCGGTTGTCCTACGAGCAGTACTTC. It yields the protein CASSLTGRLSYEQYF.

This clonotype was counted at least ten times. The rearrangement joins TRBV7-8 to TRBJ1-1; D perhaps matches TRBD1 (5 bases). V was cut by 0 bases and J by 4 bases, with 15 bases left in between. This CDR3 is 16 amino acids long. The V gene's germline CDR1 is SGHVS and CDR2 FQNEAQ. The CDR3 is CASSLAVWGWITEAFF. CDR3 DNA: TGTGCCAGCAGCTTAGCGGTCTGGGGGTGGATCACTGAAGCTTTCTTT.

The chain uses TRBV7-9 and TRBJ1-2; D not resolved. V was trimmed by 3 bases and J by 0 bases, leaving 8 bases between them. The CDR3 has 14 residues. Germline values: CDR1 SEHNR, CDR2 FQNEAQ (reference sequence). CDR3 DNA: TGTGCCAGCAGCTTTCGACCGCCTAACTATGGCTACACCTTC. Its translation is CASSFRPPNYGYTF.

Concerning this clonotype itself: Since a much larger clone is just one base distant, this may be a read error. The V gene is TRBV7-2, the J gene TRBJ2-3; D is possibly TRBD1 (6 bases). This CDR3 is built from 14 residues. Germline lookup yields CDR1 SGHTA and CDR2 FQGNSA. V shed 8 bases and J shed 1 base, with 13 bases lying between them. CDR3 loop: CASGTRQGTDTQYF. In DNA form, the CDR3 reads TGTGCCAGCGGCACGAGACAGGGCACAGATACGCAGTATTTT.

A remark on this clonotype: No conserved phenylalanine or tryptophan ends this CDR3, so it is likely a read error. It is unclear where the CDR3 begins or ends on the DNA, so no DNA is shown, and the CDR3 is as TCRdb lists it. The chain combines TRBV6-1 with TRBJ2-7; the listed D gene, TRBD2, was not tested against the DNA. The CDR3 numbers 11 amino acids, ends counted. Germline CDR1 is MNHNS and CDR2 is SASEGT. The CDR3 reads CASSEGLAGPL.

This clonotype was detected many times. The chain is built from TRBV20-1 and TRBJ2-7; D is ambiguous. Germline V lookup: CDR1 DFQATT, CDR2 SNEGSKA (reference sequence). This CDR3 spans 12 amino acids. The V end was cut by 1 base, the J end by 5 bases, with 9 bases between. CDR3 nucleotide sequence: TGCAGTGCTAGAGGACAAATCCACGAGCAGTACTTC. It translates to CSARGQIHEQYF.

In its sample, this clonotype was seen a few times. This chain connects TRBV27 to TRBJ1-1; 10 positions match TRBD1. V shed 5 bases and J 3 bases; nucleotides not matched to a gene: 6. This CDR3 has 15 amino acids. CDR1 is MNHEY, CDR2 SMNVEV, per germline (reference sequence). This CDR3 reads CASSDRGLGDTEAFF. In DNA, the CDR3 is TGTGCCAGCAGTGACAGGGGGCTGGGGGACACTGAAGCTTTCTTT.

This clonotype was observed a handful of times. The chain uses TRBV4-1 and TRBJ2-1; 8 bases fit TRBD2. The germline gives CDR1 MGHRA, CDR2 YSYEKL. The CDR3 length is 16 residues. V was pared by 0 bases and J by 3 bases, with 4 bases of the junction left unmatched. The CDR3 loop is CASSQDERESYNEQFF. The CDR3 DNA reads TGCGCCAGCAGCCAAGATGAGCGGGAGAGCTACAATGAGCAGTTCTTC.

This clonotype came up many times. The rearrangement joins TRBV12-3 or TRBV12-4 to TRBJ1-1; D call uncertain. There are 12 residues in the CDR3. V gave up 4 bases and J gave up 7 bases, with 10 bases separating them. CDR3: CASSYTMNEAFF. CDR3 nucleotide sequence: TGTGCCAGCAGTTACACAATGAATGAAGCTTTCTTT.

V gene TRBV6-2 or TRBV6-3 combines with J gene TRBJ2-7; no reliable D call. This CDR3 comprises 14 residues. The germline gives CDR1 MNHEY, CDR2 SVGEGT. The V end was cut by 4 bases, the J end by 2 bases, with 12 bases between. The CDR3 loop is CASSFGFLAYEQYF. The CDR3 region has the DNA TGTGCCAGCAGTTTCGGGTTTCTAGCCTACGAGCAGTACTTC.

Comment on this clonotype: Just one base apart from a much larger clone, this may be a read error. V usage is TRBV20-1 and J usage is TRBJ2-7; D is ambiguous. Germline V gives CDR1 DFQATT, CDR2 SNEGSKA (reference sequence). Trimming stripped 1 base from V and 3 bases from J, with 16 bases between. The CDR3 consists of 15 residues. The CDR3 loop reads CSARGGVRPIYEQYF. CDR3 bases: TGCAGTGCTAGAGGTGGGGTTCGGCCCATCTACGAGCAGTACTTC.

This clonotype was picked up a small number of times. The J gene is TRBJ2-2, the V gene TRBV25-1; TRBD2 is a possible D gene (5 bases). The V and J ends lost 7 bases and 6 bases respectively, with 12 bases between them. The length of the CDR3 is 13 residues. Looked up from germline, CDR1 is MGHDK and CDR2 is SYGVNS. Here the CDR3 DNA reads TGTGCCAGCACCACGGCGGAGGCCGGGGAGCTGTTTTTT. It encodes CASTTAEAGELFF.

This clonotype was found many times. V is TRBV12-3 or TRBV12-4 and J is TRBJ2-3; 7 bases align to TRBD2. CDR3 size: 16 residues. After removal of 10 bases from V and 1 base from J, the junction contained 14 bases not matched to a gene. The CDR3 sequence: CATKSLVGGGTDTQYF. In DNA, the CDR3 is TGTGCCACCAAGTCCCTTGTGGGGGGGGGCACAGATACGCAGTATTTT.

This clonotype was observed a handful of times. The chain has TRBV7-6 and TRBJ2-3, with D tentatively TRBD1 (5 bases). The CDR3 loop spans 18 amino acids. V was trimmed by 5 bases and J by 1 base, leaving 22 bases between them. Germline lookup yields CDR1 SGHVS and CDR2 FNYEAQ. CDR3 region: CASSPDIIDTLGTDTQYF. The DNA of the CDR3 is TGTGCCAGCAGCCCGGACATTATCGACACTTTAGGCACAGATACGCAGTATTTT.

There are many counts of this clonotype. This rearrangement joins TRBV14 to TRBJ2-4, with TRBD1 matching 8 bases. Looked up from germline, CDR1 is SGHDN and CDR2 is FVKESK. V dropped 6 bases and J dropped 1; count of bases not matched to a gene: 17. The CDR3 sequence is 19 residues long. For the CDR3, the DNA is TGTGCCAGCAGAACGTTTCTCAGACAGGGGAAGGTGGCCAAAAACATTCAGTACTTC. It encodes CASRTFLRQGKVAKNIQYF.

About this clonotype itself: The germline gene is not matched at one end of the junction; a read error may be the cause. The CDR3 sequence is CASSLTAGGGDEQLF. DNA of the CDR3: TGTGCCAGCAGCTTAACAGCGGGAGGCGGGGATGAGCAGCTCTTC. The rearrangement joins TRBV11-1 to TRBJ2-1, with TRBD2 matching 9 bases. CDR3 length: 15 residues. From germline, CDR1 is SGHAT and CDR2 FQDESV (reference sequence).

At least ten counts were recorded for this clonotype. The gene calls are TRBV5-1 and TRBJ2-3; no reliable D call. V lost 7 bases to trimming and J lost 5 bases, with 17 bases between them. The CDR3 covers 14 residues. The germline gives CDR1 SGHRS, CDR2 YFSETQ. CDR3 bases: TGCGCCAGCCAACTCTGGGCTACCGTAGATACGCAGTATTTT. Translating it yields CASQLWATVDTQYF.

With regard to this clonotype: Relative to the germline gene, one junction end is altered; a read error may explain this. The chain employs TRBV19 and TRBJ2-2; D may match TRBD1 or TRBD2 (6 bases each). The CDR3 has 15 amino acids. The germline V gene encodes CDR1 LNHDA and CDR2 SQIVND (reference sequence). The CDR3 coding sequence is TGTGCCAGTAGTATACCGGGGGCCGGCACCGGGGGGCTGTTTTTT. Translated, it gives CASSIPGAGTGGLFF.

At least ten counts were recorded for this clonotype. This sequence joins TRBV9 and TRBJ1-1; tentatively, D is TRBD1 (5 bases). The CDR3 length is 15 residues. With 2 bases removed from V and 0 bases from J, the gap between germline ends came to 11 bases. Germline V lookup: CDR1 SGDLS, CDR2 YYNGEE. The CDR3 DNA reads TGTGCCAGCAGCGTTACAGGCGCATTGAACACTGAAGCTTTCTTT. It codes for CASSVTGALNTEAFF.